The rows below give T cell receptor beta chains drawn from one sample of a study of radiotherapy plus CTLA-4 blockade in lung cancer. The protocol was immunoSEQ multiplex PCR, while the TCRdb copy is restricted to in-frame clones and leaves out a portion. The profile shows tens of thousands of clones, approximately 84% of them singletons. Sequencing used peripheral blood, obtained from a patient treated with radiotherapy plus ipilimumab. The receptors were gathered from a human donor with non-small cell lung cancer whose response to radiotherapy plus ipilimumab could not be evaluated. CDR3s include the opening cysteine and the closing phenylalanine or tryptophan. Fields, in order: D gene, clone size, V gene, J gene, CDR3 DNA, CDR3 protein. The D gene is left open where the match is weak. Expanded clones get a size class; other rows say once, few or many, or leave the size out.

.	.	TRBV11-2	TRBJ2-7	TGTGCCAGCAGCCTGGCGGCGGTTTTCACCTACGAGCAGTACTTC	CASSLAAVFTYEQYF
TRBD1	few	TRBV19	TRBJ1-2	TGTGCCAGTAGTAACCGGCGAAACAGGGGAACTACCTATGGCTACACCTTC	CASSNRRNRGTTYGYTF
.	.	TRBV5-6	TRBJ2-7	TGTGCCAGCAGCTTGGCGGGAGTAGAGTACTACGAGCAGTACTTC	CASSLAGVEYYEQYF
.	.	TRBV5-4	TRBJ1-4	TGTGCCAGCAGCTTGGGTGGACAGACAATCACTAATGAAAAACTGTTTTTT	CASSLGGQTITNEKLFF
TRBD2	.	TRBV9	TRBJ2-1	TGTGCCAGCAGCGCACCTTCGGGACTAGCGGGGGGGGCCTACAATGAGCAGTTCTTC	CASSAPSGLAGGAYNEQFF
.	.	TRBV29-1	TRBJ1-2	TGCAGCGTTGATCCAGACTATGGCTACACCTTC	CSVDPDYGYTF
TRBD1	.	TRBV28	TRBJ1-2	TGTGCCAGCACCCGTCGGGACAGGAACTATGGCTACACCTTC	CASTRRDRNYGYTF
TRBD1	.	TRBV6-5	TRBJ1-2	TGTGCCAGCAGCCAAGCGGGACAGGGGTATGGCTACACCTTC	CASSQAGQGYGYTF
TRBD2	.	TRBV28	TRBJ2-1	TGTGCCAGCAGCTCCCTTCTGGGGGGGTACAATGAGCAGTTCTTC	CASSSLLGGYNEQFF
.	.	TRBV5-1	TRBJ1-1	TGCGCCAGTTCTCAGAATACAGAACTGAACACTGAAGCTTTCTTT	CASSQNTELNTEAFF
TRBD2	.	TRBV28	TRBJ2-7	TGTGCCAGCAGTTTAAGGCGGGAGGTAGGGTCCTACGAGCAGTACTTC	CASSLRREVGSYEQYF
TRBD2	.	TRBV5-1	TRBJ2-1	TGCGCCAGCAGCCAAGTAGCGGGGGCGAACAATGAGCAGTTCTTC	CASSQVAGANNEQFF
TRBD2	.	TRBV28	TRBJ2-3	TGTGCCAGCAGTTTGCCTAGCGGGAGACCGAGGGATACGCAGTATTTT	CASSLPSGRPRDTQYF
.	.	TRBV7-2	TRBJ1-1	TGTGCCAGCAGCCTCCAGGGCAGGAGAGACACTGAAGCTTTCTTT	CASSLQGRRDTEAFF
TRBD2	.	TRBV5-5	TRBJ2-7	TGTGCCAGCAGCTTCACTAGCGGGTACGAGCAGTACTTC	CASSFTSGYEQYF
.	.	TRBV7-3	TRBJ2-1	TGTGCCAGCAGCGGGGGGTCGAGGACAGGTTACAATGAGCAGTTCTTC	CASSGGSRTGYNEQFF
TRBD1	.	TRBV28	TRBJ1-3	TGTGCCAGCAGCGTAGGACAGGGGTTAAGAAACACCATATATTTT	CASSVGQGLRNTIYF
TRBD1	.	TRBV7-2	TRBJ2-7	TGTGCCAGCAGCTTAGGCGGGACAGGGGGCAAGTCCTACGAGCAGTACTTC	CASSLGGTGGKSYEQYF
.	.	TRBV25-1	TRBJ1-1	TGTGCCAGCAGTGAGGTCGGGGGGAACACTGAAGCTTTCTTT	CASSEVGGNTEAFF
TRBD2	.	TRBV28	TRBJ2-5	TGTGCCAGCAGTATCCCCAGCGGGAGGGCCGGAGAGACCCAGTACTTC	CASSIPSGRAGETQYF
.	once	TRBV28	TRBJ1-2	TGTGCCAGCAGTTTAGCCGGGGTCTATGGCTACACCTTC	CASSLAGVYGYTF
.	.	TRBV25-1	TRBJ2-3	TGTGCCAGCAGGGGGCAAGGAGATACGCAGTATTTT	CASRGQGDTQYF
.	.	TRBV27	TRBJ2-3	TGTGCCAGTAAACGGGGTAGCCCGACGGATACGCAGTATTTT	CASKRGSPTDTQYF
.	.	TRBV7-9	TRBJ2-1	TGTGCCAGCAGCCCTATAGGGGGTAGGGGAAGCTCCTACAATGAGCAGTTCTTC	CASSPIGGRGSSYNEQFF
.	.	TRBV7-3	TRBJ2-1	TGTGCCAGCAGTTCTCAGGCAGGGTCCTACAATGAGCAGTTCTTC	CASSSQAGSYNEQFF
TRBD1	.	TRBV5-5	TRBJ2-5	TGTGCCAGCACCCACGACAGGGTACAAGAGACCCAGTACTTC	CASTHDRVQETQYF
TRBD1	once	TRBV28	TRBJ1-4	TGTGCCAGCAGGTCGCCGACAGGGACTAATGAAAAACTGTTTTTT	CASRSPTGTNEKLFF
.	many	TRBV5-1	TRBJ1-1	TGCGCCAGCAGCTTGGAAGGGGGCACTGAAGCTTTCTTT	CASSLEGGTEAFF
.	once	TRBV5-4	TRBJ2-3	TGTGCCAGCAGCACTAAACAGGGATTCACAGATACGCAGTATTTT	CASSTKQGFTDTQYF
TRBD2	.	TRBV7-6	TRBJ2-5	TGTGCCAGCAGCATTTGGACTAGCGTCTTCGAGACCCAGTACTTC	CASSIWTSVFETQYF
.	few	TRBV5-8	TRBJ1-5	TGTGCCAGCACGGAGGGTGGCCAGCCCCAGCATTTT	CASTEGGQPQHF
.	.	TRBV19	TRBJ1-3	TGTGCCACCACAGGGTCGGGCGGAAACACCATATATTTT	CATTGSGGNTIYF
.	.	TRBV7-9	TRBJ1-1	TGTGCCAGCAGCTTACAGGGTATGAACACTGAAGCTTTCTTT	CASSLQGMNTEAFF
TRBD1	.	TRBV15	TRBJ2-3	TGTGCCACCAGCAGAGGACAGGGTACAGATACGCAGTATTTT	CATSRGQGTDTQYF
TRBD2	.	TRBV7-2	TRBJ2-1	TGTGCCAGCAGCTTATGGCGGGGGGGGATTGAGCAGTTCTTC	CASSLWRGGIEQFF
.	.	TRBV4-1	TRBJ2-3	TGCGCCAGCAGCCCTTCGACAGGCCAGAGACTCACAGATACGCAGTATTTT	CASSPSTGQRLTDTQYF
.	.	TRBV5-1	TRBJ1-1	TGCGCCAGCAGCTTGAGTACGGGGGGGACTGAAGCTTTCTTT	CASSLSTGGTEAFF
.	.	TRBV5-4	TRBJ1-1	TGTGCCAGCAGCTTGTGGCAGGGGCCTGGGAACACTGAAGCTTTCTTT	CASSLWQGPGNTEAFF
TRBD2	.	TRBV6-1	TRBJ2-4	TGTGCCAGCAGTGAACGCGGGGGTTGGGGCAAAAACATTCAGTACTTC	CASSERGGWGKNIQYF